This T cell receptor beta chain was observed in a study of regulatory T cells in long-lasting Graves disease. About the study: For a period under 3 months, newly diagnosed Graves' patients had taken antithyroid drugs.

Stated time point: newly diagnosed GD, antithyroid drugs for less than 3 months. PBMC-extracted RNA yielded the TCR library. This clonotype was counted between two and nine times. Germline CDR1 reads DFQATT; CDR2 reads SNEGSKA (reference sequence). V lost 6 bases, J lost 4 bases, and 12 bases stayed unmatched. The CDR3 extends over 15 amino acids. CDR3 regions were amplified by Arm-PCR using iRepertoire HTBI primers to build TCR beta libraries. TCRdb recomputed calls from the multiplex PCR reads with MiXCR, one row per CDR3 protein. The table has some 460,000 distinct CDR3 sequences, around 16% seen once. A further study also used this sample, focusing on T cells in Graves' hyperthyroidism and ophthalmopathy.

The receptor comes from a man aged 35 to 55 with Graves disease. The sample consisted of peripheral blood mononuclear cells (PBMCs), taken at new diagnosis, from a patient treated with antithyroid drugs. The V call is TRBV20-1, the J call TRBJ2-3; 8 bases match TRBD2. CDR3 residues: CSAKPASGSADTQYF. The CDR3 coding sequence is TGCAGTGCCAAACCAGCAAGCGGGAGCGCAGATACGCAGTATTTT.